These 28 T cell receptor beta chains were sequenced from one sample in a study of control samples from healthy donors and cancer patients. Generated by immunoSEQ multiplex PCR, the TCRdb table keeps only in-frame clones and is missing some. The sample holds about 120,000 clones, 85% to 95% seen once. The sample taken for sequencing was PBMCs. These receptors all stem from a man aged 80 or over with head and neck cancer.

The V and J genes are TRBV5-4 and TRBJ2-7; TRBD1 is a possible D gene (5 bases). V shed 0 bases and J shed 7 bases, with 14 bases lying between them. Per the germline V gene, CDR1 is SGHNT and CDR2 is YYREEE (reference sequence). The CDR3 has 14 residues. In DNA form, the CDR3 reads TGTGCCAGCAGCTTGGTTAAGGGGTCCGTAGAGCAGTACTTC. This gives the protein CASSLVKGSVEQYF.

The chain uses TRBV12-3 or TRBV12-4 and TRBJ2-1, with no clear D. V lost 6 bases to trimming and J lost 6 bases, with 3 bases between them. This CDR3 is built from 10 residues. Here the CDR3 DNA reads TGTGCCAGCAGAGGCAATGAGCAGTTCTTC. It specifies CASRGNEQFF.

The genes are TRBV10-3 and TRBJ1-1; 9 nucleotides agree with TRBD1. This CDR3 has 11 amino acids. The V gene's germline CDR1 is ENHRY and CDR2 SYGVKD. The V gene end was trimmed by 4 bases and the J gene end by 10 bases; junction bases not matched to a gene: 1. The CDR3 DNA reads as TGTGCCATCAGTGGGGGACAGGGAGCTTTCTTT. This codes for CAISGGQGAFF.

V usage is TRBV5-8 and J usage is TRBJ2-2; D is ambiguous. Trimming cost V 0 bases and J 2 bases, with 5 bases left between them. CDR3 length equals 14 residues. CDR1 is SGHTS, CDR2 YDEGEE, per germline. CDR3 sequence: CASSLGSNTGELFF. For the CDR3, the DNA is TGTGCCAGCAGCTTGGGGAGCAACACCGGGGAGCTGTTTTTT.

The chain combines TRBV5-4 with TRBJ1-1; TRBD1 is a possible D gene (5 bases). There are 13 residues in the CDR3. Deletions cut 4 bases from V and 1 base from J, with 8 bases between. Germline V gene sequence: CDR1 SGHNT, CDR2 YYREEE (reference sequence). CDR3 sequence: CASSPQGNTEAFF. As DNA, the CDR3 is TGTGCCAGCAGCCCTCAGGGGAACACTGAAGCTTTCTTT.

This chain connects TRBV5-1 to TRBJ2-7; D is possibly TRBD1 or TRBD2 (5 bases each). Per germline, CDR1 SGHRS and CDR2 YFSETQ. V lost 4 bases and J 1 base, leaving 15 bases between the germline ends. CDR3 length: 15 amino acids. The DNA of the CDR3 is TGCGCCAGCAGCCCAGGACACGGGGAGTCCTACGAGCAGTACTTC. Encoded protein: CASSPGHGESYEQYF.

CDR3 loop: CASSSPWVGNTEAFF. CDR3 DNA sequence: TGTGCCAGCAGCTCCCCTTGGGTAGGGAACACTGAAGCTTTCTTT. The chain has TRBV7-9 and TRBJ1-1; D is undetermined. Trimming took off 4 bases at V and 1 base at J, with 13 bases between the two ends. Germline values: CDR1 SEHNR, CDR2 FQNEAQ (reference sequence). The CDR3 is made up of 15 amino acids.

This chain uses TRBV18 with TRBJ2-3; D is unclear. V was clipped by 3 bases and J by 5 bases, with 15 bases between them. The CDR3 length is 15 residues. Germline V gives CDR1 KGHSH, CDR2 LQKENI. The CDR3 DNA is TGTGCCAGCTCACCGAGGATTTTGGGTGAAGATACGCAGTATTTT. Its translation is CASSPRILGEDTQYF.

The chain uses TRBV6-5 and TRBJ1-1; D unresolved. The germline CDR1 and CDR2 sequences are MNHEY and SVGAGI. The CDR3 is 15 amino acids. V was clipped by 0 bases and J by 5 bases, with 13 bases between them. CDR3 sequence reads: CASSYSQITWTEAFF. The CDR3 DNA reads TGTGCCAGCAGTTACTCCCAGATTACGTGGACTGAAGCTTTCTTT.

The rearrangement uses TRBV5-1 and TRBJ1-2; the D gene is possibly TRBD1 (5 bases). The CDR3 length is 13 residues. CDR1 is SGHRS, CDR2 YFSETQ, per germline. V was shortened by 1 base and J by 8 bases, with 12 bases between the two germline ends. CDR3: CASSLWGKEGYTF. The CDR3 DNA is TGCGCCAGCAGCTTGTGGGGGAAGGAGGGCTACACCTTC.

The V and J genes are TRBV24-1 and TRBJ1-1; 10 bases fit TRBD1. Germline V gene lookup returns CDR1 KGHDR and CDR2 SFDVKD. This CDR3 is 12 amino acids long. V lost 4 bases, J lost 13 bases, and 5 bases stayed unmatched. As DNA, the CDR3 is TGTGCCACCAGTGACGGGGACAGGGGCTTTTTCTTT. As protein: CATSDGDRGFFF.

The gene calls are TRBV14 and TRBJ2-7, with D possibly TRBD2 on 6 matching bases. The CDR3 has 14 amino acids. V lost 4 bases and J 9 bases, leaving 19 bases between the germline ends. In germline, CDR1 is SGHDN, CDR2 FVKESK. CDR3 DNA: TGTGCCAGCAGCCCGGGACTGAGGGCTTCTGGGCAGTACTTC. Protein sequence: CASSPGLRASGQYF.

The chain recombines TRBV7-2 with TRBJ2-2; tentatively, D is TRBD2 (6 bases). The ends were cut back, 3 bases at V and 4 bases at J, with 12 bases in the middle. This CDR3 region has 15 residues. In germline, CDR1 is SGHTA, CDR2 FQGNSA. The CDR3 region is CASSFWRGGTGELFF. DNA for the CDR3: TGTGCCAGCAGCTTCTGGAGGGGTGGCACCGGGGAGCTGTTTTTT.

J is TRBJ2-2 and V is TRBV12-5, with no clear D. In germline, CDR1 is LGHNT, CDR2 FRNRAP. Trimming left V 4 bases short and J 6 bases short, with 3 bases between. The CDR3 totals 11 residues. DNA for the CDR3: TGTGCTAGTGGTTCGTCCGGGGAGCTGTTTTTT. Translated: CASGSSGELFF.

CDR3 coding DNA: TGCGCCAGCAGCCCCGGCTCAGCCGCAACTAATGAAAAACTGTTTTTT. Translation: CASSPGSAATNEKLFF. The chain has TRBV5-1 and TRBJ1-4; no reliable D call. Deletions cut 4 bases from V and 0 bases from J, with 13 bases between. Germline-derived CDR1 and CDR2 are SGHRS and YFSETQ. The CDR3 covers 16 residues.

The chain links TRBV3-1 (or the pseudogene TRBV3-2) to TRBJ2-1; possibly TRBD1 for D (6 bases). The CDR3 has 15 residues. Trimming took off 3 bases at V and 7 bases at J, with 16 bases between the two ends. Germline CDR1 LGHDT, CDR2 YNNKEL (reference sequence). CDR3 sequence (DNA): TGTGCCAGCAGCCACGGACAGCCGCACCTGAATGAGCAGTTCTTC. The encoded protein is CASSHGQPHLNEQFF.

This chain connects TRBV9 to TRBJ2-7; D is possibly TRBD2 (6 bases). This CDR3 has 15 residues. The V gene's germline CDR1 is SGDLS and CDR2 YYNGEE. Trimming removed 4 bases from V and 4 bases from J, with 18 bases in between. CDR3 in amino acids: CASSPLPRDSYEQYF. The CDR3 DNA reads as TGTGCCAGCAGCCCACTCCCCCGGGACTCGTACGAGCAGTACTTC.

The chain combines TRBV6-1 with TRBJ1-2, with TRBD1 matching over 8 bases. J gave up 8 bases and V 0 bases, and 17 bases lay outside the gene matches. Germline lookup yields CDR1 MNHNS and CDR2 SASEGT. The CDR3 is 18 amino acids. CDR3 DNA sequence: TGTGCCAGCAGTGAAGCCACTTATGGGCAGGGGGCACAGGGAGGCTACACCTTC. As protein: CASSEATYGQGAQGGYTF.

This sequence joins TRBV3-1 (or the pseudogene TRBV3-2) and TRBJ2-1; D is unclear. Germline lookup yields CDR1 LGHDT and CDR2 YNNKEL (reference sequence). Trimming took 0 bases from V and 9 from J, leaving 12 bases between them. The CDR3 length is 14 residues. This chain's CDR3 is CASSQEIRLSEQFF. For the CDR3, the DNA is TGTGCCAGCAGCCAAGAAATACGTTTGAGTGAGCAGTTCTTC.

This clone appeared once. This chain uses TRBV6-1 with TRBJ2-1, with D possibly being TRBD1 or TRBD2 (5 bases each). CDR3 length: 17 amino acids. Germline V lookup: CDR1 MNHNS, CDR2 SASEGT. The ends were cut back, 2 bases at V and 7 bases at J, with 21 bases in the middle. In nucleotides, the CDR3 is TGTGCCAGCAGTGAAAGGGACGCGCTTAGGGGTGCGAATGAGCAGTTCTTC. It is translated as CASSERDALRGANEQFF.

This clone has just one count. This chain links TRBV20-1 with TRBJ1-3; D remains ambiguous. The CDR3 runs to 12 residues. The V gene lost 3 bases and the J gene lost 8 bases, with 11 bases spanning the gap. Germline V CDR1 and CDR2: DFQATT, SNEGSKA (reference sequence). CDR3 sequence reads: CSASRGSDTIYF. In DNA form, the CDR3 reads TGCAGTGCTAGTCGCGGGAGTGACACCATATATTTT.

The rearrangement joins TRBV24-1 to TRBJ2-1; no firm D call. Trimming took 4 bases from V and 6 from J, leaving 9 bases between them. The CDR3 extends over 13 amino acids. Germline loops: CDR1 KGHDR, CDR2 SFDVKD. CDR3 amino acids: CATSETWANEQFF. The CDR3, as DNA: TGTGCCACCAGTGAAACGTGGGCCAATGAGCAGTTCTTC.

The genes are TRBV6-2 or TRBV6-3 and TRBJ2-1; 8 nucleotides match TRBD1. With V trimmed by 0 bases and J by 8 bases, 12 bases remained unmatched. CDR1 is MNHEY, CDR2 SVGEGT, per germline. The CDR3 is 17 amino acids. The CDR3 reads CASSYSRGPFSGDEQFF. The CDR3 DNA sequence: TGTGCCAGCAGTTACTCCAGGGGGCCCTTCTCAGGGGATGAGCAGTTCTTC.

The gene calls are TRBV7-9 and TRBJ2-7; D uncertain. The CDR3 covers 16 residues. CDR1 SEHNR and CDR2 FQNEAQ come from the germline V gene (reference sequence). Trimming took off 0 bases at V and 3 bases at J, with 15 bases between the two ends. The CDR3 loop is CASSLALPPRVYEQYF. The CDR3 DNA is TGTGCCAGCAGCTTAGCACTCCCGCCGCGAGTCTACGAGCAGTACTTC.

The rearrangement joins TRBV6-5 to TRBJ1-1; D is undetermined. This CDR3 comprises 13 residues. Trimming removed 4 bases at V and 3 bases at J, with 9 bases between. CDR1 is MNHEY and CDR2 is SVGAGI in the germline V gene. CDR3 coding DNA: TGTGCCAGCAGTTTCCTCGGTGACACTGAAGCTTTCTTT. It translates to CASSFLGDTEAFF.

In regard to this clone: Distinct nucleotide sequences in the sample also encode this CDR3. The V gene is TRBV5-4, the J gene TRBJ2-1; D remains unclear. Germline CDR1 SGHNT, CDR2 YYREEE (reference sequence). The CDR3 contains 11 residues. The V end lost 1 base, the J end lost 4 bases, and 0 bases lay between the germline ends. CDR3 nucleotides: TGTGCCAGCAGCTTGTACAATGAGCAGTTCTTC. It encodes CASSLYNEQFF.

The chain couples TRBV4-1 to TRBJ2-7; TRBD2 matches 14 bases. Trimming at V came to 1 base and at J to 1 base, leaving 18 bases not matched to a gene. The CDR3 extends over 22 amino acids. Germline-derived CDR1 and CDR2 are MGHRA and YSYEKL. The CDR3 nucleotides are TGCGCCAGCAGCCAAGTTGGAGGGGACAGGACAAGACTAGCGGGAGGGTCCTACGAGCAGTACTTC. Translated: CASSQVGGDRTRLAGGSYEQYF.

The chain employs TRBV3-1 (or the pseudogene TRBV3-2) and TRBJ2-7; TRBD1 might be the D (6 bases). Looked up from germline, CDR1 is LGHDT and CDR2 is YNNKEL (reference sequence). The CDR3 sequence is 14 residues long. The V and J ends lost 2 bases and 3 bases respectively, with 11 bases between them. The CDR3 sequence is CASSQSDSNYEQYF. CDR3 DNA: TGTGCCAGCAGCCAATCGGACAGCAACTACGAGCAGTACTTC.